The 8 T cell receptor beta chains in this list originate from one sample, sequenced in a study of PD-L1 blockade in urothelial cancer. Time point indicated: pretreatment peripheral blood. Assay used: immunoSEQ multiplex PCR; TCRdb lists only in-frame clones, some missing. This sample has 95,000 or so clones; around 86% occur once, and the top ten carry 1.5% to 2.5%. Here the sequenced sample was PBMCs, taken around atezolizumab (anti-PD-L1) treatment. The source of these receptors is a man aged 60 to 69 with urothelial cancer.

This clone is a singleton in its sample. The V gene is TRBV2, the J gene TRBJ2-2; D may be TRBD1 (6 bases). Germline loops: CDR1 SNHLY, CDR2 FYNNEI. The V end lost 3 bases, the J end lost 7 bases, and 9 bases lay between the germline ends. CDR3 size: 13 residues. CDR3 in DNA: TGTGCCAGCAGTGAGAAGGGGGTCGGGGAGCTGTTTTTT. Protein: CASSEKGVGELFF. Full variable domain (outside the CDR3, taken from reference TRBV2 and TRBJ2-2): EPEVTQTPSHQVTQMGQEVILRCVPISNHLYFYWYRQILGQKVEFLVSFYNNEISEKSEIFDDQFSVERPDGSNFTLKIRSTKLEDSAMYFCASSEKGVGELFFGEGSRLTVL.

The chain joins TRBV28 to TRBJ1-1, with a weak D call TRBD1 (6 bases). Trimming pared 7 bases from V and 1 base from J, leaving 16 bases between. The CDR3 consists of 15 residues. The germline V gene encodes CDR1 MDHEN and CDR2 SYDVKM. CDR3 in amino acids: CASTPTGVTNTEAFF. In nucleotides, the CDR3 is TGTGCCAGCACCCCGACAGGCGTCACGAACACTGAAGCTTTCTTT.

This sequence joins TRBV2 and TRBJ1-1; a possible D gene is TRBD1 (5 bases). V gave up 2 bases and J gave up 4 bases, with 14 bases separating them. The CDR3 totals 15 residues. CDR1 and CDR2 from the germline V gene are SNHLY and FYNNEI. CDR3 in amino acids: CASSESRAVSTEAFF. The CDR3, as DNA: TGTGCCAGCAGTGAATCCAGGGCCGTTTCCACTGAAGCTTTCTTT.

The chain couples TRBV5-4 to TRBJ2-7, with 7 bases matching TRBD1. This CDR3 contains 13 residues. Per the germline V gene, CDR1 is SGHNT and CDR2 is YYREEE (reference sequence). V was pared by 3 bases and J by 2 bases, with 2 bases of the junction left unmatched. The CDR3 bases are TGTGCCAGCAGCTATGGGACAGCCTACGAGCAGTACTTC. It translates to CASSYGTAYEQYF.

In its sample, this clone was seen once. This chain uses TRBV12-5 with TRBJ1-3; no definite D call. V shed 5 bases and J shed 0 bases, with 11 bases lying between them. CDR1 and CDR2 from the germline V gene are LGHNT and FRNRAP. CDR3 length equals 15 residues. CDR3 residues: CASGPSGGSGNTIYF. The CDR3 DNA sequence: TGTGCTAGTGGTCCCTCGGGAGGCTCTGGAAACACCATATATTTT. The full variable domain, with the rest looked up from reference TRBV12-5 and TRBJ1-3, is DARVTQTPRHKVTEMGQEVTMRCQPILGHNTVFWYRQTMMQGLELLAYFRNRAPLDDSGMPKDRFSAEMPDATLATLKIQPSEPRDSAVYFCASGPSGGSGNTIYFGEGSWLTVV.

This clone has a handful of counts. The chain carries TRBV27 and TRBJ2-7, with TRBD1 matching over 8 bases. In germline, CDR1 is MNHEY, CDR2 SMNVEV (reference sequence). The CDR3 runs to 13 residues. V lost 6 bases to trimming and J lost 4 bases; unmatched junction nucleotides: 5. CDR3 residues: CASSLRDRYEQYF. As DNA, the CDR3 is TGTGCCAGCAGCCTGCGGGACAGGTACGAGCAGTACTTC.

The V and J genes are TRBV6-6 and TRBJ2-7; 10 bases are shared with TRBD1. CDR3 length: 16 amino acids. Germline V gene sequence: CDR1 MNHNY, CDR2 SVGAGI (reference sequence). V trimming: 0 bases; J trimming: 4 bases; junction bases outside the gene matches: 6. CDR3 in DNA: TGTGCCAGCAGTTACTCGGCGACAGGGGGCGGGTACGAGCAGTACTTC. Its protein is CASSYSATGGGYEQYF.

The rearrangement links TRBV11-2 to TRBJ2-5; TRBD2 aligns across 10 bases. The V gene's germline CDR1 is SGHAT and CDR2 FQNNGV. The CDR3 sequence is 15 residues long. Trimming took 3 bases from V and 2 from J; bases not matched to a gene: 3. The CDR3: CASSFRTSGQETQYF. The DNA for the CDR3 is TGTGCCAGCAGCTTCCGGACTAGCGGACAAGAGACCCAGTACTTC. Based on the CDR3 plus reference TRBV11-2 and TRBJ2-5, the full variable domain is EAGVAQSPRYKIIEKRQSVAFWCNPISGHATLYWYQQILGQGPKLLIQFQNNGVVDDSQLPKDRFSAERLKGVDSTLKIQPAKLEDSAVYLCASSFRTSGQETQYFGPGTRLLVL.